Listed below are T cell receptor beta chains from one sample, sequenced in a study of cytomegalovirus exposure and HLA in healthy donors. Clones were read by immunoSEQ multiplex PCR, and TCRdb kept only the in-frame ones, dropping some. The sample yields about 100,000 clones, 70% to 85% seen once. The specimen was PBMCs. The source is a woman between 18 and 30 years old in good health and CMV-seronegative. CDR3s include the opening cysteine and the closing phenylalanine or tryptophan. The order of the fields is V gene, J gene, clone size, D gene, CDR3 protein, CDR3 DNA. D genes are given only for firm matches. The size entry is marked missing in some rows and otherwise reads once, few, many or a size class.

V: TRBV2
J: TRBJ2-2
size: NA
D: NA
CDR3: CASRVDSHTGELFF
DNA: TGTGCCAGCAGGGTGGACAGCCACACCGGGGAGCTGTTTTTT

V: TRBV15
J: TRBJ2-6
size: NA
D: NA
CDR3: CATSRDLEGGSGANVLTF
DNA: TGTGCCACCAGCAGAGATCTGGAGGGGGGGTCTGGGGCCAACGTCCTGACTTTC

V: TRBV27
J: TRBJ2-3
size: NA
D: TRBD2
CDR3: CASPWVKRGVPDTQYF
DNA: TGTGCCAGCCCCTGGGTTAAGCGGGGGGTCCCGGATACGCAGTATTTT

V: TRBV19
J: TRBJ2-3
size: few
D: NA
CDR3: CASSSLSIPYF
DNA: TGTGCCAGTAGTTCATTGTCAATCCCGTATTTT

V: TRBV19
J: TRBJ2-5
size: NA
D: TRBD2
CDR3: CASTHRGEGSGAKETQYF
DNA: TGTGCCAGTACCCACCGCGGGGAAGGTAGCGGGGCAAAAGAGACCCAGTACTTC

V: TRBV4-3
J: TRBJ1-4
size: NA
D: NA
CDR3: CASSQDLEGFELFF
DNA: TGCGCCAGCAGCCAAGATCTAGAAGGCTTCGAACTGTTTTTT

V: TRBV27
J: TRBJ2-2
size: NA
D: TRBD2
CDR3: CASRLGLAEGTGELFF
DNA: TGTGCCAGCAGGCTGGGACTAGCGGAGGGAACCGGGGAGCTGTTTTTT

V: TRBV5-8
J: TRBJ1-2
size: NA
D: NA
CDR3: CASSFSGTNNYGYTF
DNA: TGTGCCAGCAGCTTCTCCGGGACAAACAACTATGGCTACACCTTC

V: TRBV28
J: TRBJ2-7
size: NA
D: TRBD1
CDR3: CASSSTGTGEHEQYF
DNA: TGTGCCAGCAGTTCCACCGGGACAGGGGAACACGAGCAGTACTTC

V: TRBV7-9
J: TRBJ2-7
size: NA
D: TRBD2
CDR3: CASSLVPSGLAGGVEQYF
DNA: TGTGCCAGCAGCTTAGTCCCCTCTGGACTAGCGGGAGGGGTTGAGCAGTACTTC

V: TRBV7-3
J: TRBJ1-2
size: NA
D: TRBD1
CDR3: CASSLTSQGAYGYTF
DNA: TGTGCCAGCAGCTTAACGAGTCAGGGGGCGTACGGCTACACCTTC

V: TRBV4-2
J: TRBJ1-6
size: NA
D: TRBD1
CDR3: CASSQVHRGNSPLHF
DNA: TGTGCCAGCAGCCAAGTCCACAGGGGTAATTCACCCCTCCACTTT

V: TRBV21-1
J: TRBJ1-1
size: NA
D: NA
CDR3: CASRCGENTEAFF
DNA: TGTGCCAGCAGATGTGGAGAGAACACTGAAGCTTTCTTT

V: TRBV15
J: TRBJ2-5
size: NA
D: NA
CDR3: CATSREGLRQETQYF
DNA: TGTGCCACCAGCAGAGAGGGCCTTCGCCAAGAGACCCAGTACTTC

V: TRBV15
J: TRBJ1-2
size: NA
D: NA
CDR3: CATSRDWDNGYTF
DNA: TGTGCCACCAGCAGAGATTGGGACAATGGCTACACCTTC

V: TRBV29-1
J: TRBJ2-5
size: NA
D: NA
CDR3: CSAYVGSQETQYF
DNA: TGCAGCGCCTATGTCGGGTCTCAAGAGACCCAGTACTTC

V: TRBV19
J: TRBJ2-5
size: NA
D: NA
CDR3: CASSIVGPTMGETQYF
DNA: TGTGCCAGTAGTATAGTGGGCCCGACCATGGGAGAGACCCAGTACTTC

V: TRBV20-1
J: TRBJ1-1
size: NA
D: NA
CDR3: CSASGHSEAFF
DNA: TGCAGTGCTAGTGGCCACAGTGAAGCTTTCTTT

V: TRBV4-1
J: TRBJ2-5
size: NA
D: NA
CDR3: CASSQGDYQETQYF
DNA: TGCGCCAGCAGTCAGGGGGACTACCAAGAGACCCAGTACTTC

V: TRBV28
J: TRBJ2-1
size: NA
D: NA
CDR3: CASNQDSYNEQFF
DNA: TGTGCCAGCAACCAGGACAGCTACAATGAGCAGTTCTTC

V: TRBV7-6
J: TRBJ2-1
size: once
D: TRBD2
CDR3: CASSRQVAGGLYNEQFF
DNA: TGTGCCAGCAGCCGCCAGGTGGCGGGAGGCCTCTACAATGAGCAGTTCTTC

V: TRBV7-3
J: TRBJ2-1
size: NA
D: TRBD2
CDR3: CASSLSSGGGLADEQFF
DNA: TGTGCCAGCAGCTTATCCTCTGGAGGGGGACTAGCGGATGAGCAGTTCTTC

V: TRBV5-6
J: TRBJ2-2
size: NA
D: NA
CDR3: CASSLVSSSDTGELFF
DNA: TGTGCCAGCAGCTTGGTATCAAGTAGCGATACCGGGGAGCTGTTTTTT

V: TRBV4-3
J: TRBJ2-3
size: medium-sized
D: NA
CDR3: CASSQEYPGVWGVDTQYF
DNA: TGCGCCAGCAGCCAAGAATACCCTGGGGTCTGGGGAGTGGATACGCAGTATTTT

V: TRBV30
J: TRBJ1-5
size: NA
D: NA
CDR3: CAWSKTGNQPQHF
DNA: TGTGCCTGGAGTAAGACTGGCAATCAGCCCCAGCATTTT

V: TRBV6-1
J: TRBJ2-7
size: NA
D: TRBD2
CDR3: CASSERASGEGYEQYF
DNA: TGTGCCAGCAGTGAACGGGCTAGCGGGGAGGGTTACGAGCAGTACTTC

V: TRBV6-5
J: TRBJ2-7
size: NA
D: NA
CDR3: CASSYSEDSYEQYF
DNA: TGTGCCAGCAGTTACTCGGAGGACAGCTACGAGCAGTACTTC

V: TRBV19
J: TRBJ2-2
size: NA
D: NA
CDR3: CASSILRRGLDSTGELFF
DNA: TGTGCCAGTAGTATCCTTAGGAGGGGGCTAGATAGCACCGGGGAGCTGTTTTTT

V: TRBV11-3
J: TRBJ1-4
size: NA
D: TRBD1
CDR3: CASSQGTGANEKLFF
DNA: TGTGCCAGCAGCCAAGGGACAGGGGCAAATGAAAAACTGTTTTTT

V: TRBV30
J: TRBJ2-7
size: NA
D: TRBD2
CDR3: CAWGTSGHYEQYF
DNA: TGTGCCTGGGGGACTAGCGGGCACTACGAGCAGTACTTC

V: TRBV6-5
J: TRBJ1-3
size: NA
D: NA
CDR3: CASSLSSGNTIYF
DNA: TGTGCCAGCAGTTTATCTTCTGGAAACACCATATATTTT

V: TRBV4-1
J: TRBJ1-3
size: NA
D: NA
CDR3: CASSQILQATSGNTIYF
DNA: TGCGCCAGCAGCCAGATCTTACAGGCTACCTCTGGAAACACCATATATTTT

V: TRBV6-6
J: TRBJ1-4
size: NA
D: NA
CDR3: CASSNTGAPNEKLFF
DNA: TGTGCCAGCAGTAACACAGGTGCCCCAAATGAAAAACTGTTTTTT

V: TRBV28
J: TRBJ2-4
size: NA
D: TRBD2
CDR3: CASSLLWEGKNIQYF
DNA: TGTGCCAGCAGTTTATTGTGGGAGGGCAAAAACATTCAGTACTTC

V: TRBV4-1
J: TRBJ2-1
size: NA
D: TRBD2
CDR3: CASSRGLAGKSGNEQFF
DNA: TGCGCCAGCAGCCGGGGACTAGCGGGAAAAAGTGGCAATGAGCAGTTCTTC

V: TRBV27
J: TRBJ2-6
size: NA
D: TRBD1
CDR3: CASSSTPTGTGTGANVLTF
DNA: TGTGCCAGCAGCTCCACCCCAACGGGGACAGGCACTGGGGCCAACGTCCTGACTTTC

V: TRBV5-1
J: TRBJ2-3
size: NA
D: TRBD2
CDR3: CASSFTSGGPTDTQYF
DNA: TGCGCCAGCAGCTTTACTAGCGGGGGTCCCACAGATACGCAGTATTTT

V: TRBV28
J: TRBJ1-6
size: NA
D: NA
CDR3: CATRWEGIRYSPLHF
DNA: TGTGCCACTCGGTGGGAGGGGATCAGGTATTCACCCCTCCACTTT

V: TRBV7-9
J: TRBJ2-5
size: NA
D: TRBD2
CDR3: CSSSSRLAETQYF
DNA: TGTTCCAGCAGCTCCCGACTAGCGGAGACCCAGTACTTC